The clone carrying this T cell receptor beta chain appeared a single time. J lost 4 bases, V lost 4 bases, and 1 base had no gene match. CDR1 is SEHNR, CDR2 FQNEAQ, per germline (reference sequence). This CDR3 spans 13 amino acids. Assay used: immunoSEQ multiplex PCR; TCRdb lists only in-frame clones, some missing. This sample has tens of thousands of clones, with 75% to 90% found just once. The data are from a study of OX40 agonist ivuxolimab in advanced cancers. Across the study: Given to patients was ivuxolimab, an agonistic anti-OX40 (CD134) antibody.

The chain carries TRBV7-9 and TRBJ1-5; TRBD1 agrees at 7 bases. The clonotype comes from an adult with an advanced solid tumor such as melanoma, head and neck, liver or kidney cancer. This specimen was CD4+ or CD8+ T cells sorted from blood, taken in a trial of the OX40 agonist ivuxolimab. As DNA, the CDR3 is TGTGCCAGCAGCTCCAGGGGGAATCAGCCCCAGCATTTT. As protein: CASSSRGNQPQHF. The whole variable domain, remainder taken from reference TRBV7-9 and TRBJ1-5, is DTGVSQNPRHKITKRGQNVTFRCDPISEHNRLYWYRQTLGQGPEFLTYFQNEAQLEKSRLLSDRFSAERPKGSFSTLEIQRTEQGDSAMYLCASSSRGNQPQHFGDGTRLSIL.